The present TCR beta chain was sequenced within a study of blood T cell repertoires in COVID-19. Background on the study: COVID-19 samples from acute and convalescent phases originated in the United States, Italy and Spain. Sources were T cells, B-cell-depleted T cells, or PBMCs; the material itself was cDNA or gDNA.

In the authors' methods: The assay estimated nucleated cells by amplifying reference gene primers. Using immunoSEQ multiplex PCR, the repertoire was profiled, and TCRdb retains in-frame clones only, with some absent. V, J and clone size reflect that table, while D and trimming were determined from the DNA. The sample has 180,000 or so clones, around 79% seen once. The sequence was collected from a man aged 45-60 years who had recovered from COVID-19. Specimen: peripheral blood.

The CDR3 protein is CASSTDRYNEQFF. CDR3 bases: TGTGCCAGTTCCACGGACAGATACAATGAGCAGTTCTTC. J is TRBJ2-1 and V is TRBV19; possible D gene TRBD1, 6 bases. The CDR3 totals 13 residues. V lost 8 bases to trimming and J lost 4 bases, with 12 bases between them. Per germline, CDR1 LNHDA and CDR2 SQIVND (reference sequence).